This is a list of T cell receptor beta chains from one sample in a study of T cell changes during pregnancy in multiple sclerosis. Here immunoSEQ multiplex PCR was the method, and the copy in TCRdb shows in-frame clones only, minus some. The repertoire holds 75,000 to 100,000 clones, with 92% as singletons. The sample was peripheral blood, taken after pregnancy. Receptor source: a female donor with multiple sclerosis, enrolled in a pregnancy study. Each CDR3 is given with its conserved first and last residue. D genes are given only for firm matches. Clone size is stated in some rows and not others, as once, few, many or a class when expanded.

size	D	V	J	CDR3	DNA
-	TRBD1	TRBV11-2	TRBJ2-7	CASSNPDRAGEQYF	TGTGCCAGCAGCAACCCGGACAGGGCGGGCGAGCAGTACTTC
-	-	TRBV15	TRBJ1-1	CATSRGGEGSSEAFF	TGTGCCACCAGCAGGGGGGGGGAGGGGAGCAGCGAAGCTTTCTTT
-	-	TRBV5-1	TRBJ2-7	CASSQGSGYEQYF	TGCGCCAGCAGCCAGGGATCAGGCTACGAGCAGTACTTC
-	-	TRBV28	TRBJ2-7	CASSYGGDLFYEQYF	TGTGCCAGCAGTTATGGCGGAGACCTTTTCTACGAGCAGTACTTC
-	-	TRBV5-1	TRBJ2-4	CASSLESAGLAKNIQYF	TGCGCCAGCAGCTTGGAATCGGCAGGACTAGCCAAAAACATTCAGTACTTC
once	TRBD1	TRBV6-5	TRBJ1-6	CASSRQGRASPLHF	TGTGCCAGCAGCCGACAGGGTAGGGCTTCACCCCTCCACTTT
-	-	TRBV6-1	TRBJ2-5	CASSERGLPPETQYF	TGTGCCAGCAGTGAACGCGGACTGCCTCCGGAGACCCAGTACTTC
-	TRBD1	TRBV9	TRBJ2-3	CASSRRTGRGTDTQYF	TGTGCCAGCAGCCGAAGGACAGGACGGGGCACAGATACGCAGTATTTT
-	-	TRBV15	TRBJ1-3	CATSRDRTGSGNTIYF	TGTGCCACCAGCAGAGATCGGACGGGATCCGGAAACACCATATATTTT
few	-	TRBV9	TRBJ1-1	CASSVVPEGYTEAFF	TGTGCCAGCAGCGTAGTCCCGGAGGGGTACACTGAAGCTTTCTTT
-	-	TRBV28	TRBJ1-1	CASSMDRKAFF	TGTGCCAGCAGTATGGACAGAAAAGCTTTCTTT
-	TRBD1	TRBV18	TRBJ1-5	CASSSEQGSQPQHF	TGTGCCAGCTCATCCGAACAGGGGAGTCAGCCCCAGCATTTT
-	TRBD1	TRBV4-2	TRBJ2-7	CASSHPFGTGIYEQYF	TGTGCCAGCAGCCACCCTTTCGGGACAGGGATCTACGAGCAGTACTTC
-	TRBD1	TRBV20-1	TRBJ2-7	CSASQGDEQYF	TGCAGTGCTAGTCAGGGGGACGAGCAGTACTTC
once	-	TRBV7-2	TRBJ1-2	CASSFPGVTNYGYTF	TGTGCCAGCAGCTTCCCAGGGGTAACTAACTATGGCTACACCTTC
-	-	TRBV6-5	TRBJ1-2	CASSYSGARRGYTF	TGTGCCAGCAGTTACTCGGGGGCTCGGCGTGGCTACACCTTC
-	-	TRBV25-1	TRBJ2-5	CASSPDRTLWETQYF	TGTGCCAGCAGCCCCGACAGGACCTTGTGGGAGACCCAGTACTTC